Below, 27 T cell receptor beta chains from the same sample are listed, as sequenced in a study of graft-versus-host responses after intestinal transplantation. Lymphocytes from graft epithelium and lamina propria were isolated. Assay used: immunoSEQ multiplex PCR; TCRdb lists only in-frame clones, some missing. The repertoire has about 60,000 clones, approximately 91% of them found once; the top ten carry approximately 1.6%. The sequenced sample was ileum tissue, obtained 350 to 400 days after transplant. The receptors here all came from a human patient who received an intestinal transplant, so some T cells may come from the graft donor.

The chain carries TRBV19 and TRBJ2-1; D is possibly TRBD2 (6 bases). Trimming shortened V by 3 bases and J by 7 bases, and 13 bases separated the two germline ends. This CDR3 region has 14 residues. The germline CDR1 and CDR2 sequences are LNHDA and SQIVND (reference sequence). CDR3 in amino acids: CASSMLGGSNEQFF. CDR3 nucleotide sequence: TGTGCCAGTAGTATGCTGGGGGGTAGTAATGAGCAGTTCTTC.

The DNA for the CDR3 is TGTGCCAGCAGCAGGACAGGGCGGCAGCCCCAGCATTTT. Translated, it gives CASSRTGRQPQHF. The gene calls are TRBV6-6 and TRBJ1-5; 8 positions agree with TRBD1. The CDR3 loop spans 13 amino acids. Germline CDR1 and CDR2: MNHNY and SVGAGI (reference sequence). V lost 6 bases to trimming and J lost 7 bases; unmatched junction nucleotides: 5.

The chain joins TRBV6-5 to TRBJ2-7; TRBD2 matches at 9 bases. V shed 10 bases, J shed 2 bases, and the junction held 9 bases outside the gene matches. The CDR3 is 14 residues long. CDR1 is MNHEY and CDR2 is SVGAGI in the germline V gene. CDR3 bases: TGTGCCACCCAAGCGGGAGGCTTTACCTACGAGCAGTACTTC. Protein: CATQAGGFTYEQYF.

The gene calls are TRBV7-4 and TRBJ2-5; the D is unclear. Germline V gives CDR1 SGHVT, CDR2 SQSDAQ. The V gene lost 4 bases and the J gene lost 3 bases, with 9 bases spanning the gap. This CDR3 has 13 amino acids. The CDR3 region has the DNA TGTGCCAGCAGCTCCGACGGAGAAGAGACCCAGTACTTC. Amino acid sequence: CASSSDGEETQYF.

This chain links TRBV15 with TRBJ1-5; possible D gene TRBD1, 5 bases. The V end was cut by 1 base, the J end by 4 bases, with 26 bases between. Germline CDR1 and CDR2: LNHNV and YYDKDF (reference sequence). This CDR3 has 20 residues. The CDR3 DNA reads as TGTGCCACCAGCAGAGGGGTTTATGGCGCGGGGGATAGTTTTAATCAGCCCCAGCATTTT. Its protein product is CATSRGVYGAGDSFNQPQHF. The full variable domain, its missing parts supplied by reference TRBV15 and TRBJ1-5, is DAMVIQNPRYQVTQFGKPVTLSCSQTLNHNVMYWYQQKSSQAPKLLFHYYDKDFNNEADTPDNFQSRRPNTSFCFLDIRSPGLGDTAMYLCATSRGVYGAGDSFNQPQHFGDGTRLSIL.

The chain recombines TRBV13 with TRBJ2-2, with a possible D match to TRBD1 (6 bases). Between the trimmed V and J ends, which lost 6 bases and 0 bases, there was a span of 17 bases. The CDR3 is made up of 17 amino acids. In germline, CDR1 is PRHDT, CDR2 FYEKMQ (reference sequence). CDR3 in amino acids: CASSFTPEGANTGELFF. The CDR3 region has the DNA TGTGCCAGCAGTTTTACTCCAGAGGGGGCGAACACCGGGGAGCTGTTTTTT.

A word on this clone: Distinct nucleotide sequences in the sample also encode this CDR3. The rearrangement uses TRBV15 and TRBJ1-3; unclear D gene. The CDR3 totals 15 residues. The V and J ends lost 3 bases and 4 bases respectively, with 13 bases between them. CDR1 and CDR2 from the germline V gene are LNHNV and YYDKDF (reference sequence). CDR3 sequence (DNA): TGTGCCACCAGCAGCCGAGTACTTTTGGGAAACACCATATATTTT. This translates into CATSSRVLLGNTIYF.

This clone was detected a few times. The chain recombines TRBV6-6 with TRBJ1-2; 10 bases match TRBD1. This CDR3 is built from 16 residues. V lost 0 bases, J lost 4 bases, and 5 bases stayed unmatched. CDR1 and CDR2 from the germline V gene are MNHNY and SVGAGI (reference sequence). CDR3 residues: CASSYSLGQGGYGYTF. The CDR3 DNA sequence: TGTGCCAGCAGTTACTCGCTCGGACAGGGGGGCTATGGCTACACCTTC.

The chain uses TRBV6-5 and TRBJ2-7; D possibly corresponds to TRBD2 (7 bases). The germline V gene has CDR1 MNHEY and CDR2 SVGAGI. The germline V and J ends were trimmed by 0 bases and 4 bases, with 13 bases remaining between them. This CDR3 contains 15 residues. CDR3 loop: CASSYSGGHLYEQYF. The CDR3, as DNA: TGTGCCAGCAGTTACTCGGGGGGGCACCTGTACGAGCAGTACTTC.

This clone has a single count. The chain couples TRBV28 to TRBJ2-5; 7 bases are shared with TRBD1. V shed 8 bases and J 5 bases; nucleotides not matched to a gene: 17. Germline values: CDR1 MDHEN, CDR2 SYDVKM. This CDR3 has 16 amino acids. CDR3 bases: TGTGCCAGCGGGGACAGCTTTGGTGTTTCGTTGGAGACCCAGTACTTC. Translated, it gives CASGDSFGVSLETQYF.

The CDR3 nucleotides are TGTGCCAGCAGTGAAGCCTTGACAGGGGGCTTCTCCTACGAGCAGTACTTC. Translating gives CASSEALTGGFSYEQYF. V usage is TRBV6-1 and J usage is TRBJ2-7, with TRBD1 matching over 10 bases. Germline CDR1 MNHNS, CDR2 SASEGT. With V trimmed by 0 bases and J by 0 bases, 5 bases remained unmatched. The CDR3 has 17 amino acids.

This CDR3 reads CASSGGLAAGNEQYF. CDR3 nucleotides: TGTGCCAGCAGCGGAGGACTAGCGGCGGGAAACGAGCAGTACTTC. The gene calls are TRBV9 and TRBJ2-7; 10 nucleotides agree with TRBD2. The length of the CDR3 is 15 residues. J was trimmed by 5 bases and V by 3 bases; bases with no gene match: 8. The germline V gene has CDR1 SGDLS and CDR2 YYNGEE.

This clone was observed a single time. The chain joins TRBV2 to TRBJ2-7; possibly TRBD1 or TRBD2 for D (7 bases each). From germline, CDR1 is SNHLY and CDR2 FYNNEI. With 9 bases removed from V and 3 bases from J, the gap between germline ends came to 15 bases. The CDR3 length is 13 residues. This chain's CDR3 is CASTQGGVYEQYF. The DNA of the CDR3 is TGTGCCAGTACCCAGGGGGGGGTCTACGAGCAGTACTTC.

This clone was recorded only once. The V call is TRBV5-6, the J call TRBJ1-3; D call uncertain. Germline CDR1 and CDR2: SGHDT and YYEEEE. Trimming took off 0 bases at V and 2 bases at J, with 9 bases between the two ends. The CDR3 consists of 15 residues. DNA of the CDR3: TGTGCCAGCAGCTTGGTAGGGCTCGCTGGAAACACCATATATTTT. Its translation is CASSLVGLAGNTIYF.

CDR3: CASSDSPWTGYTF. DNA for the CDR3: TGTGCCAGCAGTGACTCTCCGTGGACGGGCTACACCTTC. The V call is TRBV6-4, the J call TRBJ1-2; D call uncertain. Per the germline V gene, CDR1 is MRHNA and CDR2 is SNTAGT. The CDR3 is 13 amino acids. The V end was cut by 0 bases, the J end by 8 bases, with 10 bases between.

The chain has TRBV4-2 and TRBJ2-1, with TRBD2 identical over 15 bases. The CDR3 has 18 amino acids. CDR1 and CDR2 from the germline V gene are LGHNA and YNFKEQ. After removal of 1 base from V and 2 bases from J, the junction contained 3 bases not matched to a gene. The CDR3 spells CASSQVGTSGRTYNEQFF. For the CDR3, the DNA is TGTGCCAGCAGCCAAGTAGGGACTAGCGGGAGGACCTACAATGAGCAGTTCTTC.

This clone was counted a single time. The chain combines TRBV5-1 with TRBJ2-7; D might be TRBD1 (5 bases). Germline assignment: CDR1 SGHRS and CDR2 YFSETQ. Trimming shortened V by 4 bases and J by 3 bases, and 14 bases separated the two germline ends. This CDR3 contains 14 residues. The chain's CDR3 is CASSLNRLIYEQYF. The DNA for the CDR3 is TGCGCCAGCAGCCTAAACAGGCTCATCTACGAGCAGTACTTC.

V usage is TRBV10-3 and J usage is TRBJ1-2; D uncertain. Trimming removed 4 bases at V and 3 bases at J, with 6 bases between. The length of the CDR3 is 12 residues. The germline V gene encodes CDR1 ENHRY and CDR2 SYGVKD. The CDR3 here is CAISGSYYGYTF. In nucleotides, the CDR3 is TGTGCCATCAGTGGAAGCTACTATGGCTACACCTTC.

The J gene is TRBJ2-4, the V gene TRBV6-1; TRBD1 aligns across 9 bases. This CDR3 contains 13 residues. J lost 8 bases, V lost 3 bases, and 2 bases had no gene match. CDR1 and CDR2 from the germline V gene are MNHNS and SASEGT. CDR3 loop: CASSDRDRDIQYF. The CDR3 nucleotides read TGTGCCAGCAGTGACCGGGACAGGGACATTCAGTACTTC.

The gene calls are TRBV9 and TRBJ1-2; the D gene is possibly TRBD1 (6 bases). V was clipped by 3 bases and J by 0 bases, with 12 bases between them. The CDR3 runs to 15 residues. CDR1 and CDR2 (germline): SGDLS, YYNGEE. Written as DNA, the CDR3 is TGTGCCAGCAGCGCCCCGACAGGTTCTAACTATGGCTACACCTTC. The encoded protein is CASSAPTGSNYGYTF.

The chain couples TRBV23-1 to TRBJ2-7; 9 bases agree with TRBD1. TRBV23-1 has ORF status, its function being uncertain. Losses at the gene ends were 9 bases for V and 4 bases for J; bases not matched to a gene: 7. The CDR3 is 13 amino acids. The CDR3: CASPGQGMYEQYF. The CDR3 bases are TGCGCCAGTCCGGGACAGGGCATGTACGAGCAGTACTTC.

Here the CDR3 DNA reads TGTGCCAGCAGTTTATATGGGGGAGTGCGGGGCTACACCTTC. Protein: CASSLYGGVRGYTF. The chain couples TRBV27 to TRBJ1-2, with a possible D match to TRBD1 (5 bases). V was cut by 1 base and J by 8 bases, with 14 bases left in between. Germline CDR1 is MNHEY and CDR2 is SMNVEV (reference sequence). The CDR3 length is 14 residues.

V usage is TRBV12-5 and J usage is TRBJ2-7; 8 bases align to TRBD1. The length of the CDR3 is 12 residues. The germline gives CDR1 LGHNT, CDR2 FRNRAP. V shed 5 bases and J 6 bases; nucleotides not matched to a gene: 3. CDR3 coding DNA: TGTGCTAGTGGTGGGACAGGTACCGAGCAGTACTTC. This gives the protein CASGGTGTEQYF.

The chain joins TRBV28 to TRBJ2-3; D is possibly TRBD2 (6 bases). Germline assignment: CDR1 MDHEN and CDR2 SYDVKM. V was shortened by 4 bases and J by 1 base, with 12 bases between the two germline ends. This CDR3 contains 15 residues. CDR3 nucleotides: TGTGCCAGCAGTTCAGGGCTAGCGCGCACAGATACGCAGTATTTT. Residues: CASSSGLARTDTQYF.

The J gene is TRBJ2-7, the V gene TRBV5-4, with a weak D call TRBD2 (7 bases). CDR1 is SGHNT and CDR2 is YYREEE in the germline V gene (reference sequence). CDR3 size: 14 residues. V was clipped by 1 base and J by 6 bases, with 14 bases between them. This chain's CDR3 is CASSLLGGRLEQYF. As DNA, the CDR3 is TGTGCCAGCAGCTTGCTGGGGGGGCGGCTCGAGCAGTACTTC.

This chain links TRBV5-1 with TRBJ2-2; a possible D gene is TRBD1 (5 bases). Trimming pared 2 bases from V and 1 base from J, leaving 12 bases between. CDR3 length: 16 amino acids. CDR1 is SGHRS, CDR2 YFSETQ, per germline. DNA for the CDR3: TGCGCCAGCAGCTTTAGGGGCTCCGGGAACACCGGGGAGCTGTTTTTT. It encodes CASSFRGSGNTGELFF.

The V gene is TRBV7-2, the J gene TRBJ1-1; 7 bases agree with TRBD1. The V and J ends lost 1 base and 5 bases, in that order; junction bases with no gene match: 7. This CDR3 spans 15 amino acids. Per the germline V gene, CDR1 is SGHTA and CDR2 is FQGNSA. The CDR3 bases are TGTGCCAGCAGCTTAGATGGGACAGCGATTACTGAAGCTTTCTTT. It is translated as CASSLDGTAITEAFF.